The source of this T cell receptor (beta chain) is a study of T cells after yellow fever vaccination. The V gene end was trimmed by 0 bases and the J gene end by 8 bases; junction bases not matched to a gene: 16. Per germline, CDR1 MGHRA and CDR2 YSYEKL. The CDR3 totals 18 residues. TCRdb analysed the 5' RACE reads with MiXCR anew, one entry per CDR3 protein. The sample has about 240,000 distinct CDR3 sequences, 6.9% seen once; the top ten hold 0.85%. In its sample, this clonotype was seen many times. The TCR was taken from a man aged 30-40 years who received the YFV17D yellow fever vaccine. This sample comprised CD4+ T cells sorted from PBMCs, obtained 15 days after the yellow fever booster vaccination. This sequence joins TRBV4-1 and TRBJ2-1, with 7 bases identical to TRBD2. The CDR3: CASSQERTSQRGRDEQFF. CDR3 sequence (DNA): TGCGCCAGCAGCCAAGAGCGAACTAGTCAGCGGGGCAGGGATGAGCAGTTCTTC.